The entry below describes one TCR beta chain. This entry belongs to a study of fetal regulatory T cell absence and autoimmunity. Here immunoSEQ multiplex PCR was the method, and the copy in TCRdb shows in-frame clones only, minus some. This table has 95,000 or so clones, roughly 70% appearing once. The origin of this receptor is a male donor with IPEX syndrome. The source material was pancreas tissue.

DNA for the CDR3: TGTGCCAGCAGCCTACCGGGCACCGGGGAGCTGTTTTTT. It is translated as CASSLPGTGELFF. The V gene is TRBV9, the J gene TRBJ2-2, with D unresolved. CDR1 and CDR2 (germline): SGDLS, YYNGEE. V lost 4 bases and J lost 4, with 8 bases in between. The CDR3 totals 13 residues.